The subject of this entry is one T cell receptor (beta chain). Antigen specificity is unknown. Each CDR3 protein gets one entry after TCRdb re-called the reads with MiXCR. The data hold more than 400,000 distinct CDR3 sequences, with 26% observed a single time. The sample belongs to a study of T cell repertoires in cytomegalovirus infection. Study-wide findings and caveats: HLA-C-restricted CMV-specific TCR beta clonotypes prevailed in the ex vivo response.

Deletions cut 8 bases from V and 8 bases from J, with 13 bases between. The CDR3 is 13 residues long. Per germline, CDR1 MNHNS and CDR2 SASEGT. The genes are TRBV6-1 and TRBJ1-6; no definite D call. The clonotype originates from a human donor in good health (CMV status not recorded). Some clones in this sample may be carry-over from other donors' samples. Source material: PBMCs. CDR3 in amino acids: CASGIGIDSPLHF. As DNA, the CDR3 is TGTGCCAGCGGGATAGGGATCGATTCACCCCTCCACTTT.